Shown below are 2 T cell receptor beta chains from a single sample sequenced in a study of blood T cell repertoires in COVID-19. Some clones are missing from TCRdb's copy, which holds only in-frame ones; the method was immunoSEQ multiplex PCR. The sample has approximately 150,000 clones, 81% seen once; the top ten hold 11%. Sequencing input: peripheral blood. Receptors were obtained from a human donor in a cohort sampled during active COVID-19.

Here the CDR3 DNA reads TGTGCTAGTGGTTATTCCAGCATTAGGGGCACCGGGGAGCTGTTTTTT. Protein sequence: CASGYSSIRGTGELFF. The V and J genes are TRBV12-5 and TRBJ2-2, with D maybe TRBD1 (5 bases). There are 16 residues in the CDR3. CDR1 LGHNT and CDR2 FRNRAP come from the germline V gene. Trimming stripped 4 bases from V and 4 bases from J, with 16 bases between.

This rearrangement joins TRBV2 to TRBJ1-5; D remains unclear. This CDR3 spans 13 amino acids. CDR1 and CDR2 from the germline V gene are SNHLY and FYNNEI. V was pared by 7 bases and J by 9 bases, with 16 bases between. DNA of the CDR3: TGTGCCAGCACGTCAGACTCCCAACGGCCCCAGCATTTT. Protein: CASTSDSQRPQHF.